The T cell receptor (beta chain) described here comes from a study of tumour-infiltrating T cells in Burkitt lymphoma. Produced via immunoSEQ multiplex PCR; TCRdb's table is partial and in-frame only. This sample carries 4,900 or so clones, roughly 10% of them seen once, and the ten largest clones take roughly 2.3%. Deletions cut 1 base from V and 3 bases from J, with 4 bases between. Per the germline V gene, CDR1 is DFQATT and CDR2 is SNEGSKA (reference sequence). This CDR3 is 11 amino acids long. Sample: tumor tissue. This chain uses TRBV20-1 with TRBJ2-7; D is undetermined. The TCR comes from a human donor with diffuse large B-cell lymphoma. The CDR3 DNA is TGCAGTGCTAGAGCTTTCTACGAGCAGTACTTC. Translated: CSARAFYEQYF.